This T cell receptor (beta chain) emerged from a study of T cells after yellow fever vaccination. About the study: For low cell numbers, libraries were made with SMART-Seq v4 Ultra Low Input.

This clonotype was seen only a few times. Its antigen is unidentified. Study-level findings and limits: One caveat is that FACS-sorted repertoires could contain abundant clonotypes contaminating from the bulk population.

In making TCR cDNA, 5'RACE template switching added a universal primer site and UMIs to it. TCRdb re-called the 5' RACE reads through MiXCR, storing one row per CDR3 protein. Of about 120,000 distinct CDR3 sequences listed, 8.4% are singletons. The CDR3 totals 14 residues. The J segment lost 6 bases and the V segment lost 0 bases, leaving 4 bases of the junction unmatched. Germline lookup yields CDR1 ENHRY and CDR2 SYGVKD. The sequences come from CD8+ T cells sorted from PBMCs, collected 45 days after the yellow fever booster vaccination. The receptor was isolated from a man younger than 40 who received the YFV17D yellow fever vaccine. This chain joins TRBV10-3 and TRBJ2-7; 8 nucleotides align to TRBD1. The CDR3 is CAISESGTGSEQYF. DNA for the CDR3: TGTGCCATCAGTGAGTCTGGGACAGGAAGCGAGCAGTACTTC.